Listed here is a single T cell receptor beta chain. The antigen remains unidentified. A single record per CDR3 protein comes from TCRdb applying MiXCR to the 5' RACE reads. The table records 350,000 to 450,000 distinct CDR3 sequences, approximately 17% of them present only once. The sample belongs to a study of identical twins. Study conclusions and caveats: Insertions were reduced in abundant cord blood beta clonotypes but not in memory repertoires.

The CDR3 consists of 15 residues. After removal of 2 bases from V and 4 bases from J, the junction contained 4 bases not matched to a gene. Germline V gene sequence: CDR1 MNHEY, CDR2 SVGAGI. This clonotype was obtained from a man aged 45 to 65 in good health. The sequencing sample was made of naive T cells sorted from blood. This chain connects TRBV6-5 to TRBJ2-5; TRBD1 aligns across 10 bases. The CDR3 nucleotides are TGTGCCAGCAGTTACGACAGGGGGCGCCCAGAGACCCAGTACTTC. Translating it yields CASSYDRGRPETQYF.